Following are 32 T cell receptor beta chains from one sample sequenced in a study of Ad26.COV2.S vaccination and SARS-CoV-2 variants. Treatment meaning: roughly 19 received Ad26.COV2.S at low or high dose, single or two shots; about five received placebo; per-sample allocation not given. Day 63 after the first injection of vaccine or placebo was the sampling time. Data came from immunoSEQ multiplex PCR; TCRdb stores just in-frame clones and leaves some out. The repertoire consists of about 440,000 clones, with about 92% occurring once and the leading ten covering roughly 3.9%. The sequencing here drew on peripheral blood, taken in a trial of Ad26.COV2.S vaccine versus placebo. These receptor sequences come from a person aged 18 to 65 who received the Ad26.COV2.S COVID-19 vaccine or a placebo.

Comments on this clone: This CDR3 is also generated by other DNA sequences in the sample. The chain is built from TRBV12-3 or TRBV12-4 and TRBJ2-7; 9 nucleotides match TRBD1. V gave up 3 bases and J gave up 5 bases; unmatched junction bases: 2. The CDR3 spans 13 residues. CDR3 coding DNA: TGTGCCAGCAGTTTGACAGGGGGGGACGAGCAGTACTTC. It encodes CASSLTGGDEQYF.

The chain has TRBV3-1 (or the pseudogene TRBV3-2) and TRBJ1-1; no clear D. The CDR3 runs 15 residues. V was shortened by 3 bases and J by 5 bases, with 16 bases between the two germline ends. Germline V gene lookup returns CDR1 LGHDT and CDR2 YNNKEL (reference sequence). The CDR3 here is CASSQRTPSGTEAFF. In DNA form, the CDR3 reads TGTGCCAGCAGCCAGAGGACGCCGAGCGGGACTGAAGCTTTCTTT.

In the case of this clone: The same CDR3 can be traced to other DNA sequences in this sample. The chain recombines TRBV5-1 with TRBJ1-3; 8 bases line up with TRBD1. The J segment lost 4 bases and the V segment lost 0 bases, leaving 3 bases of the junction unmatched. This CDR3 is built from 15 residues. CDR1 and CDR2 from the germline V gene are SGHRS and YFSETQ. This CDR3 is CASSLGTGSGNTIYF. In nucleotides, the CDR3 is TGCGCCAGCAGCTTGGGGACAGGGTCCGGAAACACCATATATTTT.

The V gene is TRBV24-1, the J gene TRBJ2-2; 10 nucleotides align to TRBD2. The junction had 13 bases not matched to a gene; V was cut back by 5 bases and J by 8 bases. The CDR3 sequence is 17 residues long. Germline values: CDR1 KGHDR, CDR2 SFDVKD. CDR3 nucleotides: TGTGCCACCAGTGCCAACCCGGGACTAGCGAAGTCTGGGGAGCTGTTTTTT. This sequence encodes CATSANPGLAKSGELFF.

Of note for this clone: Other DNA sequences of this sample code for an identical CDR3. The chain combines TRBV14 with TRBJ2-7; D might be TRBD1 (5 bases). This CDR3 spans 14 amino acids. The germline CDR1 and CDR2 sequences are SGHDN and FVKESK. Trimming pared 1 base from V and 4 bases from J, leaving 11 bases between. For the CDR3, the DNA is TGTGCCAGCAGCCAAGCCGCAGGGCCTTACGAGCAGTACTTC. Amino acid sequence: CASSQAAGPYEQYF.

This clone has just one count. J is TRBJ2-3 and V is TRBV6-2 or TRBV6-3; D uncertain. V lost 0 bases and J lost 2, with 6 bases in between. This CDR3 is 14 amino acids long. Germline V gene data show CDR1 as MNHEY and CDR2 as SVGEGT. The CDR3: CASSYSRNTDTQYF. The CDR3 DNA is TGTGCCAGCAGTTACTCGCGAAACACAGATACGCAGTATTTT.

The chain links TRBV5-1 to TRBJ2-7, with D perhaps TRBD1 (5 bases). Germline CDR1 reads SGHRS; CDR2 reads YFSETQ. Trimming pared 1 base from V and 2 bases from J, leaving 16 bases between. The CDR3 extends over 16 amino acids. The CDR3 loop is CASSLPGRGRTYEQYF. The DNA for the CDR3 is TGCGCCAGCAGCTTGCCCGGAAGGGGAAGAACCTACGAGCAGTACTTC.

The CDR3 region is CASSVTTPRADTQYF. In DNA, the CDR3 is TGTGCCAGCAGTGTGACTACTCCCAGGGCAGATACGCAGTATTTT. The chain couples TRBV25-1 to TRBJ2-3; either TRBD1 or TRBD2 may fit D (5 bases each). The V and J ends lost 4 bases and 4 bases respectively, with 15 bases between them. This CDR3 is built from 15 residues. Germline CDR1 and CDR2: MGHDK and SYGVNS. Full variable domain (missing parts from reference TRBV25-1 and TRBJ2-3): EADIYQTPRYLVIGTGKKITLECSQTMGHDKMYWYQQDPGMELHLIHYSYGVNSTEKGDLSSESTVSRIRTEHFPLTLESARPSHTSQYLCASSVTTPRADTQYFGPGTRLTVL.

The chain is built from TRBV29-1 and TRBJ1-2; TRBD1 aligns across 9 bases. V shed 6 bases and J 6 bases; nucleotides not matched to a gene: 8. Germline values: CDR1 SQVTM, CDR2 ANQGSEA. CDR3 length: 13 amino acids. The CDR3 reads CSVPDRGGDGYTF. CDR3 nucleotide sequence: TGCAGCGTCCCTGACAGGGGGGGGGATGGCTACACCTTC.

This clone showed up just once. The V call is TRBV2, the J call TRBJ1-2, with a tentative D call TRBD1 (5 bases). The CDR3 has 16 residues. Trimming stripped 8 bases from V and 0 bases from J, with 19 bases between. CDR1 and CDR2 from the germline V gene are SNHLY and FYNNEI. As DNA, the CDR3 is TGTGCCAGCCCCTCGGGGTCAGGGCTTGCTAACTATGGCTACACCTTC. It specifies CASPSGSGLANYGYTF.

This sequence joins TRBV7-2 and TRBJ1-6; D call uncertain. Per germline, CDR1 SGHTA and CDR2 FQGNSA. The V end was cut by 2 bases, the J end by 8 bases, with 10 bases between. There are 14 residues in the CDR3. In nucleotides, the CDR3 is TGTGCCAGCAGCTTAAGGGTTGGGGATTCACCCCTCCACTTT. Its translation: CASSLRVGDSPLHF.

The chain has TRBV28 and TRBJ2-2; maybe TRBD1 (6 bases). The CDR3 loop spans 14 amino acids. Germline values: CDR1 MDHEN, CDR2 SYDVKM. V lost 7 bases and J 1 base, leaving 10 bases between the germline ends. CDR3 bases: TGTGCCAGCAAACCGACAGGGAACACCGGGGAGCTGTTTTTT. Its translation: CASKPTGNTGELFF.

This chain uses TRBV27 with TRBJ1-1; D might be TRBD1 (6 bases). Germline loops: CDR1 MNHEY, CDR2 SMNVEV (reference sequence). There are 18 residues in the CDR3. The ends were cut back, 4 bases at V and 3 bases at J, with 24 bases in the middle. For the CDR3, the DNA is TGTGCCAGCAGTTCCTACCCCTTCGGACAGCTAATTGACACTGAAGCTTTCTTT. Its protein product is CASSSYPFGQLIDTEAFF.

The gene calls are TRBV19 and TRBJ2-6; 8 bases are a match to TRBD1. V shed 6 bases and J 1 base; nucleotides not matched to a gene: 14. The CDR3 runs 19 residues. Looked up from germline, CDR1 is LNHDA and CDR2 is SQIVND (reference sequence). The CDR3 region has the DNA TGTGCCAGTAGCCTTATAAGGACAGGGAAGGGATCTGGGGCCAACGTCCTGACTTTC. Its translation: CASSLIRTGKGSGANVLTF.

This rearrangement joins TRBV5-8 to TRBJ2-5; 10 nucleotides match TRBD1. Germline V gene data show CDR1 as SGHTS and CDR2 as YDEGEE. This CDR3 region has 17 residues. J gave up 2 bases and V 0 bases, and 7 bases lay outside the gene matches. The CDR3 sequence is CASSLAGTGAHQETQYF. Here the CDR3 DNA reads TGTGCCAGCAGCTTGGCCGGGACAGGGGCTCATCAAGAGACCCAGTACTTC.

The chain has TRBV4-2 and TRBJ2-1; D call uncertain. Germline V gene lookup returns CDR1 LGHNA and CDR2 YNFKEQ. CDR3 size: 13 residues. Trimming cost V 1 base and J 9 bases, with 10 bases left between them. DNA of the CDR3: TGTGCCAGCAGCCAAGTCACGGTCGTTGAGCAGTTCTTC. Translating gives CASSQVTVVEQFF.

The chain couples TRBV6-5 to TRBJ2-1, with 8 bases fitting TRBD1. Germline V gene data show CDR1 as MNHEY and CDR2 as SVGAGI. Trimming at V came to 4 bases and at J to 8 bases, leaving 7 bases not matched to a gene. The CDR3 length is 14 residues. The CDR3 sequence: CASSWGQAKDEQFF. The CDR3, as DNA: TGTGCCAGCAGTTGGGGACAGGCTAAGGATGAGCAGTTCTTC.

This sequence joins TRBV7-2 and TRBJ2-1; D gene uncertain. Per germline, CDR1 SGHTA and CDR2 FQGNSA. Trimming cost V 5 bases and J 0 bases, with 14 bases left between them. This CDR3 is built from 16 residues. Here the CDR3 reads CASSLGITSSYNEQFF. DNA for the CDR3: TGTGCCAGCAGCCTAGGGATAACGAGCTCCTACAATGAGCAGTTCTTC. Variable domain in full (rest from reference TRBV7-2 and TRBJ2-1): GAGVSQSPSNKVTEKGKDVELRCDPISGHTALYWYRQSLGQGLEFLIYFQGNSAPDKSGLPSDRFSAERTGGSVSTLTIQRTQQEDSAVYLCASSLGITSSYNEQFFGPGTRLTVL.

The chain is built from TRBV5-1 and TRBJ2-6; 8 bases line up with TRBD1. Losses at the gene ends were 0 bases for V and 3 bases for J; bases not matched to a gene: 8. This CDR3 is built from 18 residues. The germline CDR1 and CDR2 sequences are SGHRS and YFSETQ. CDR3 region: CASSLAGRGRFGANVLTF. The CDR3 nucleotides are TGCGCCAGCAGCTTGGCGGGCAGGGGGCGCTTTGGGGCCAACGTCCTGACTTTC.

The chain has TRBV6-2 or TRBV6-3 and TRBJ2-7; 8 nucleotides agree with TRBD1. Germline trimming cut 4 bases from V and 2 bases from J; bases unmatched to any gene: 10. The CDR3 extends over 16 amino acids. Germline loops: CDR1 MNHEY, CDR2 SVGEGT. CDR3 sequence reads: CASSSIGTGFPYEQYF. CDR3 nucleotide sequence: TGTGCCAGCAGTTCCATCGGGACAGGATTCCCCTACGAGCAGTACTTC.

The chain uses TRBV19 and TRBJ2-3, with D possibly TRBD2 on 5 matching bases. V was clipped by 8 bases and J by 8 bases, with 14 bases between them. The CDR3 spans 12 residues. Germline CDR1 LNHDA, CDR2 SQIVND (reference sequence). CDR3: CASSAGAATQYF. The CDR3 DNA reads TGTGCCAGTTCTGCAGGAGCGGCTACGCAGTATTTT.

The rearrangement joins TRBV6-2 or TRBV6-3 to TRBJ1-2, with a weak D call TRBD1 (5 bases). Germline lookup yields CDR1 MNHEY and CDR2 SVGEGT. There are 13 residues in the CDR3. The ends were cut back, 6 bases at V and 0 bases at J, with 8 bases in the middle. The DNA of the CDR3 is TGTGCCAGCAGCCGGGGCCCTAACTATGGCTACACCTTC. It codes for CASSRGPNYGYTF.

The chain has TRBV5-1 and TRBJ2-7, with 7 nucleotides matching TRBD1. V shed 1 base, J shed 3 bases, and the junction held 7 bases outside the gene matches. The germline V gene encodes CDR1 SGHRS and CDR2 YFSETQ. This CDR3 spans 15 amino acids. The CDR3 DNA follows: TGCGCCAGCAGCTTGCAGCCAGGGGACAGCTACGAGCAGTACTTC. Translating it yields CASSLQPGDSYEQYF.

The genes are TRBV4-3 and TRBJ2-7; the match to TRBD2 covers 8 bases. The CDR3 loop spans 16 amino acids. V lost 0 bases, J lost 5 bases, and 9 bases stayed unmatched. Germline lookup yields CDR1 LGHNA and CDR2 YSLEER. CDR3 in DNA: TGCGCCAGCAGCCAAGATGAGGGGATAGCGGGAAACGAGCAGTACTTC. This sequence encodes CASSQDEGIAGNEQYF.

The chain carries TRBV20-1 and TRBJ1-6, with D hard to call. Trimming removed 3 bases at V and 8 bases at J, with 17 bases between. CDR1 is DFQATT, CDR2 SNEGSKA, per germline (reference sequence). The CDR3 runs to 15 residues. CDR3 region: CSASRAPGIHSPLHF. CDR3 bases: TGCAGTGCTAGTAGGGCCCCGGGTATCCATTCACCCCTCCACTTT.

The rearrangement joins TRBV7-2 to TRBJ2-1; D tentatively reads TRBD1 or TRBD2 (5 bases each). Germline values: CDR1 SGHTA, CDR2 FQGNSA. V lost 4 bases and J lost 10, with 11 bases in between. The CDR3 runs to 12 residues. CDR3 nucleotides: TGTGCCAGCAGCTCCCCCTGGGGGGAGCAGTTCTTC. It is translated as CASSSPWGEQFF.

The J gene is TRBJ1-5, the V gene TRBV19, with 11 bases aligning to TRBD1. This CDR3 spans 15 amino acids. V lost 3 bases to trimming and J lost 6 bases; unmatched junction nucleotides: 4. Germline loops: CDR1 LNHDA, CDR2 SQIVND (reference sequence). The chain's CDR3 is CASSIGTGGVQPQHF. The CDR3, as DNA: TGTGCCAGTAGTATCGGGACAGGGGGGGTTCAGCCCCAGCATTTT.

V gene TRBV15 combines with J gene TRBJ1-2; 12 bases line up with TRBD1. The CDR3 covers 16 residues. In germline, CDR1 is LNHNV, CDR2 YYDKDF (reference sequence). With 3 bases clipped from V and 3 bases from J, the junction kept 5 bases outside the gene matches. CDR3 protein: CATSRGDRGRDYGYTF. The CDR3 DNA sequence: TGTGCCACCAGCAGGGGGGACAGGGGGCGAGACTATGGCTACACCTTC. The entire variable domain, with the rest obtained from reference TRBV15 and TRBJ1-2, is as follows: DAMVIQNPRYQVTQFGKPVTLSCSQTLNHNVMYWYQQKSSQAPKLLFHYYDKDFNNEADTPDNFQSRRPNTSFCFLDIRSPGLGDTAMYLCATSRGDRGRDYGYTFGSGTRLTVV.

Written as DNA, the CDR3 is TGTGCCTGGAGTGTAGGGCAGGGGGCTGGAAACACCATATATTTT. Protein: CAWSVGQGAGNTIYF. The rearrangement joins TRBV30 to TRBJ1-3; TRBD1 aligns across 7 bases. The V gene end was trimmed by 0 bases and the J gene end by 2 bases; junction bases not matched to a gene: 4. Germline V gene lookup returns CDR1 GTSNPN and CDR2 SVGIG (reference sequence). CDR3 length: 15 residues.

V usage is TRBV12-3 or TRBV12-4 and J usage is TRBJ2-7, with unresolved D. The V end was cut by 3 bases, the J end by 2 bases, with 5 bases between. The CDR3 runs to 12 residues. The CDR3 protein is CASSFLTYEQYF. For the CDR3, the DNA is TGTGCCAGCAGTTTTCTGACCTACGAGCAGTACTTC.

V usage is TRBV18 and J usage is TRBJ2-6; unclear D gene. The V end lost 3 bases, the J end lost 1 base, and 4 bases lay between the germline ends. The germline V gene has CDR1 KGHSH and CDR2 LQKENI. The CDR3 contains 14 residues. In nucleotides, the CDR3 is TGTGCCAGCTCACCCCTGTCTGGGGCCAACGTCCTGACTTTC. Amino acids: CASSPLSGANVLTF. The complete variable domain, with remaining parts taken from reference TRBV18 and TRBJ2-6, reads NAGVMQNPRHLVRRRGQEARLRCSPMKGHSHVYWYRQLPEEGLKFMVYLQKENIIDESGMPKERFSAEFPKEGPSILRIQQVVRGDSAAYFCASSPLSGANVLTFGAGSRLTVL.

The gene calls are TRBV7-9 and TRBJ1-2; 7 nucleotides align to TRBD1. CDR1 and CDR2 (germline): SEHNR, FQNEAQ (reference sequence). V gave up 4 bases and J gave up 6 bases; unmatched junction bases: 17. CDR3 size: 17 residues. The CDR3, as DNA: TGTGCCAGCAGCTCACGATCCCCCGTCACAGGGGCGGATGGCTACACCTTC. Amino acid sequence: CASSSRSPVTGADGYTF. The entire variable domain, with the rest obtained from reference TRBV7-9 and TRBJ1-2, is as follows: DTGVSQNPRHKITKRGQNVTFRCDPISEHNRLYWYRQTLGQGPEFLTYFQNEAQLEKSRLLSDRFSAERPKGSFSTLEIQRTEQGDSAMYLCASSSRSPVTGADGYTFGSGTRLTVV.